This T cell receptor beta chain was obtained from a study of blood T cell repertoires in COVID-19. About the study: The origin of the acute and convalescent COVID-19 samples was the United States, Italy and Spain. PBMCs, B-cell-depleted T cells, or T cells provided the cDNA or gDNA that made up the material.

This CDR3 has 13 residues. CDR1 is SGHTA and CDR2 is FQGTGA in the germline V gene. Trimming pared 5 bases from V and 2 bases from J, leaving 9 bases between. Method: immunoSEQ multiplex PCR; TCRdb's copy keeps in-frame clones and lacks some. Among a few hundred thousand clones listed, more than 70% were seen once. The V gene is TRBV7-3, the J gene TRBJ2-5; tentative D call: TRBD1 (6 bases). Sequencing was carried out using peripheral blood. This clonotype was obtained from a woman aged 45-65 years with acute or convalescent COVID-19. CDR3 residues: CASSRGQQETQYF. The CDR3 bases are TGTGCCAGCAGCCGCGGACAGCAAGAGACCCAGTACTTC.